This is a list of T cell receptor beta chains from one sample in a study of blood T cell repertoires in COVID-19. Sequenced by immunoSEQ multiplex PCR; TCRdb stores in-frame clones only, minus some. The repertoire consists of roughly 74,000 clones, with 70% to 90% occurring once and the leading ten covering roughly 2.1%. The sample comprised peripheral blood. The receptors were sampled from a woman older than 75 with active or convalescent COVID-19. The CDR3 runs from the conserved cysteine through the conserved F or W. A D gene is named only where the DNA matches it firmly. A clone size is listed for some rows: how often the clone was seen (once, few, many), or a class if it is expanded.

d_gene,j_gene,v_gene,abundance,CDR3nt,CDR3aa
.,TRBJ1-5,TRBV12-3/TRBV12-4,few,TGTGCCAGCAGTTTAGCACATAATCAGCCCCAGCATTTT,CASSLAHNQPQHF
TRBD2,TRBJ2-7,TRBV3-1/TRBV3-2,.,TGTGCCAGCACCTTGGGACTAGCGGTCCTCTCCTACGAGCAGTACTTC,CASTLGLAVLSYEQYF
.,TRBJ2-7,TRBV20-1,.,TGCAGTGCCGAGGACACCCACGAGCAGTACTTC,CSAEDTHEQYF
TRBD1,TRBJ1-1,TRBV27,.,TGTGCCAGCAGTTTAGACAGGGCCACTGAAGCTTTCTTT,CASSLDRATEAFF
.,TRBJ1-6,TRBV2,.,TGTGCCACCACGAGCAGGGTAGGGAATTCACCCCTCCACTTT,CATTSRVGNSPLHF
.,TRBJ2-6,TRBV21-1,.,TGTGCCAGCAGCAAAGCGGGACACTCATCTGGGGCCAACGTCCTGACTTTC,CASSKAGHSSGANVLTF
.,TRBJ2-3,TRBV12-3/TRBV12-4,.,TGTGCCAGCTCACGGGGTAGCACAGATACGCAGTATTTT,CASSRGSTDTQYF
TRBD1,TRBJ1-1,TRBV27,.,TGTGCCAGCAGCTGGACAGGGAGGTTTGAAGCTTTCTTT,CASSWTGRFEAFF
TRBD2,TRBJ2-1,TRBV5-1,.,TGCGCCAGCAGCTTGGATGCGGGAGGCTCCTACAATGAGCAGTTCTTC,CASSLDAGGSYNEQFF
.,TRBJ2-7,TRBV6-5,once,TGTGCCAGCATGGGCCCCTACGAGCAGTACTTC,CASMGPYEQYF
.,TRBJ2-5,TRBV25-1,.,TGTGCCAGCAGTGCCCCCGGGACACTTAAGACCCAGTACTTC,CASSAPGTLKTQYF
TRBD2,TRBJ2-1,TRBV7-9,.,TGTGCCAGCAGCCCCCTTCTGGGGGGCGGGAGGCTCCCCTACAATGAGCAGTTCTTC,CASSPLLGGGRLPYNEQFF
TRBD1,TRBJ2-1,TRBV5-6,.,TGTGCCAGCAGCCAAAGAGGGACAGGGCCTTCCAACGTCTACAATGAGCAGTTCTTC,CASSQRGTGPSNVYNEQFF
.,TRBJ2-7,TRBV6-2/TRBV6-3,.,TGTGCCAGCAGTAGGACGGAGGTGGGGGAGCAGTACTTC,CASSRTEVGEQYF
TRBD1,TRBJ1-1,TRBV11-2,.,TGTGCCAGCAGCCCGGACAGGGGGGCGACTGAAGCTTTCTTT,CASSPDRGATEAFF
TRBD2,TRBJ2-1,TRBV7-2,.,TGTGCCAGCAGCTTACTAGCGGGAGCCGTTTACAATGAGCAGTTCTTC,CASSLLAGAVYNEQFF
TRBD1,TRBJ1-2,TRBV5-1,.,TGCGCCAGCAGCCAGGGACAGAATGATGGCTACACCTTC,CASSQGQNDGYTF
.,TRBJ2-5,TRBV5-1,.,TGCGCCAGCAGCCCGGGAACTCCACAAGAGACCCAGTACTTC,CASSPGTPQETQYF
TRBD2,TRBJ2-3,TRBV7-2,few,TGTGCCAGCAGCCGGAATAGCGGGGTCCGCACAGATACGCAGTATTTT,CASSRNSGVRTDTQYF
TRBD1,TRBJ1-2,TRBV5-8,.,TGTGCCAGCAGCCTCTTTGGACAGGGCGTTGGCTACACCTTC,CASSLFGQGVGYTF
TRBD2,TRBJ2-3,TRBV19,.,TGTGCCAGTAGTATTAGCGGGGGGAGTGATACGCAGTATTTT,CASSISGGSDTQYF
.,TRBJ1-6,TRBV2,.,TGTGCCAGCAGTGAAGGTGTTGGGAGTCCCCTCCACTTT,CASSEGVGSPLHF
TRBD1,TRBJ2-1,TRBV5-4,.,TGTGCCAGCAGCCCTACCGGGACAGGGAGCTCCTACAATGAGCAGTTCTTC,CASSPTGTGSSYNEQFF
TRBD2,TRBJ2-3,TRBV7-2,.,TGTGCCAGCAGCTTAGTTGCTAGCGGTAGCACAGATACGCAGTATTTT,CASSLVASGSTDTQYF
TRBD2,TRBJ2-6,TRBV5-4,.,TGTGCCAGCAGCCCGCCCTCGACTAGCGGACCATCTGGGGCCAACGTCCTGACTTTC,CASSPPSTSGPSGANVLTF
.,TRBJ1-6,TRBV2,.,TGTGCCAGCAGTACCCAGATCGGGGGGAATAATTCACCCCTCCACTTT,CASSTQIGGNNSPLHF
TRBD2,TRBJ2-2,TRBV7-2,.,TGTGCCAGCACCCAGAGCGGGAGACCCGGGGAGCTGTTTTTT,CASTQSGRPGELFF
TRBD1,TRBJ2-7,TRBV5-1,once,TGCGCCAGCGGCTTGACAGGGCCTCCCTACGAGCAGTACTTC,CASGLTGPPYEQYF
TRBD1,TRBJ2-2,TRBV4-3,.,TGCGCCAGCAGCCAAGCGGGACAGACCACCGGGGAGCTGTTTTTT,CASSQAGQTTGELFF
.,TRBJ1-2,TRBV9,.,TGTGCCAGCAGCTCCGGCGGGCACTATGGCTACACCTTC,CASSSGGHYGYTF
TRBD1,TRBJ1-5,TRBV5-1,.,TGCGCCAGCAGCTTGGACAGGGGTAGCAATCAGCCCCAGCATTTT,CASSLDRGSNQPQHF
TRBD1,TRBJ1-1,TRBV10-3,.,TGTGCCATCAGTGAGTCTGCGGACAGGGGTTCCACTGAAGCTTTCTTT,CAISESADRGSTEAFF
TRBD2,TRBJ2-7,TRBV11-2,.,TGTGCCAGCAGCCCGATCCGACGTCTTAGCGGGGGGCATCGGTACGAGCAGTACTTC,CASSPIRRLSGGHRYEQYF
TRBD1,TRBJ1-2,TRBV10-3,.,TGTGCCATCAGCGAGGACAGGGCACACTATGGCTACACCTTC,CAISEDRAHYGYTF
.,TRBJ2-5,TRBV7-7,.,TGTGCCAGCAGTCCCGGGTCCCTAGGGACCCAGTACTTC,CASSPGSLGTQYF
.,TRBJ1-5,TRBV7-8,.,TGTGCCAGCAGCTTATCAAGGACTATCAGCAATCAGCCCCAGCATTTT,CASSLSRTISNQPQHF
TRBD1,TRBJ1-1,TRBV29-1,.,TGCAGCGTTGAGCGTGGGCAGGGGGAGGTAGCTTTCTTT,CSVERGQGEVAFF